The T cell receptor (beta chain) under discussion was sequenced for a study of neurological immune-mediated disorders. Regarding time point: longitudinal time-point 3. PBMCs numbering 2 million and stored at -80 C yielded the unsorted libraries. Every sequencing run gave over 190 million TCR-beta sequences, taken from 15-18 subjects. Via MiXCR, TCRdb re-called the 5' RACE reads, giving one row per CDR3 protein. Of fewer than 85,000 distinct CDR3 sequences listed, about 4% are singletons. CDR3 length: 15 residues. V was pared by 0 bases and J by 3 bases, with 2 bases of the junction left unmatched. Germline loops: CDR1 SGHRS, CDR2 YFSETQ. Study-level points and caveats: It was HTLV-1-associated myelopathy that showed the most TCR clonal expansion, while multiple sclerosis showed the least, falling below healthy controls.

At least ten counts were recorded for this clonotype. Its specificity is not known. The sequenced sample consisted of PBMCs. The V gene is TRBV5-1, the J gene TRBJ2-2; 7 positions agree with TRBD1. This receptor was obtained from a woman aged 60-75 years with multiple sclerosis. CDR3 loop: CASSLEGAHTGELFF. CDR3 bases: TGCGCCAGCAGCTTGGAGGGGGCCCACACCGGGGAGCTGTTTTTT.